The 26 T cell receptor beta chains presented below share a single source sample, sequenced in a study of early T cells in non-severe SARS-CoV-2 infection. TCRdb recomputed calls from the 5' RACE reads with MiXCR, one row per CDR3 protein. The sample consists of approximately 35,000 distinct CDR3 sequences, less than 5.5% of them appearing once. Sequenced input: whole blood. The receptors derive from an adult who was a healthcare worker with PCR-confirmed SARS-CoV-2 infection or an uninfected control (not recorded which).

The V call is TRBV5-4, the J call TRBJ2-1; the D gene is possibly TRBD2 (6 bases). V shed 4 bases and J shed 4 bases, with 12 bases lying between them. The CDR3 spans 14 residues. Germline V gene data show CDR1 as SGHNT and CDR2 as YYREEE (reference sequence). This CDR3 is CASSPPGDYNEQFF. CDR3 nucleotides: TGTGCCAGCAGCCCGCCGGGGGATTACAATGAGCAGTTCTTC.

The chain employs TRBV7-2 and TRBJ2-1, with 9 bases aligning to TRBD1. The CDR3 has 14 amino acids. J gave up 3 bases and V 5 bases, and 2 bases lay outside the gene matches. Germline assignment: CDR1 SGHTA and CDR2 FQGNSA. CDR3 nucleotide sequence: TGTGCCAGCAGCAGGACAGGGGTCTACAATGAGCAGTTCTTC. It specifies CASSRTGVYNEQFF.

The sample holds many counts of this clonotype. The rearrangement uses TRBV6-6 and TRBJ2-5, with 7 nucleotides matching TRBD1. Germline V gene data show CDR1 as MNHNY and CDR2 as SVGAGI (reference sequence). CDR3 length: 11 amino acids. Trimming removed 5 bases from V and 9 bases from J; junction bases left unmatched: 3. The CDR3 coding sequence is TGTGCCAGCAGTACCCAGGGGGCCCAGTACTTC. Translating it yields CASSTQGAQYF.

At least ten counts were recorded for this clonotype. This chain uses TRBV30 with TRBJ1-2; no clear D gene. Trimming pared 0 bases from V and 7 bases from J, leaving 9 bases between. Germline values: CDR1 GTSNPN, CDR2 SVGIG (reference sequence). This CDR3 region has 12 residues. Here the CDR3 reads CAWSVSASGYTF. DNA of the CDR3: TGTGCCTGGAGTGTATCGGCCTCTGGCTACACCTTC.

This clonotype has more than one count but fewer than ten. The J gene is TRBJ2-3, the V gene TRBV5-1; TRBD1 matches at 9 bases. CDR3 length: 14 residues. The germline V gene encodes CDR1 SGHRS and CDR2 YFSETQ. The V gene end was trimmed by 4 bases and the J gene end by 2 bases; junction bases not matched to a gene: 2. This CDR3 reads CASSRTGDTDTQYF. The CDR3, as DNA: TGCGCCAGCAGCCGGACAGGGGACACAGATACGCAGTATTTT. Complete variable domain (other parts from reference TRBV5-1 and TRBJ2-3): KAGVTQTPRYLIKTRGQQVTLSCSPISGHRSVSWYQQTPGQGLQFLFEYFSETQRNKGNFPGRFSGRQFSNSRSEMNVSTLELGDSALYLCASSRTGDTDTQYFGPGTRLTVL.

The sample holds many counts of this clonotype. DNA of the CDR3: TGCAGTGCCGAGGTGACTAGCGGGGGCCGGGATACGCAGTATTTT. It yields the protein CSAEVTSGGRDTQYF. The rearrangement links TRBV20-1 to TRBJ2-3; 12 nucleotides match TRBD2. The CDR3 is 15 residues long. The V gene end was trimmed by 6 bases and the J gene end by 6 bases; junction bases not matched to a gene: 10. The germline gives CDR1 DFQATT, CDR2 SNEGSKA (reference sequence).

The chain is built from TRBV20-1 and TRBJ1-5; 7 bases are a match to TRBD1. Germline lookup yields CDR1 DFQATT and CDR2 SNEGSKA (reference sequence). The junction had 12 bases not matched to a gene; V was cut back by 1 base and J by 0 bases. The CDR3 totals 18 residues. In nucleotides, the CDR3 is TGCAGTGCTAGAGCTCCGGGACAGCAAATCTATAGCAATCAGCCCCAGCATTTT. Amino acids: CSARAPGQQIYSNQPQHF.

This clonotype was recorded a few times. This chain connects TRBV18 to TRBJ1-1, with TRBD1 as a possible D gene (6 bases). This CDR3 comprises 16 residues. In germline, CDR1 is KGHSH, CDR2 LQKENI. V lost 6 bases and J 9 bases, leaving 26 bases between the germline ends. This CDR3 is CASSPLQSSRGDKAFF. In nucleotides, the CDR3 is TGTGCCAGCTCGCCCCTGCAAAGCAGCAGGGGAGATAAAGCTTTCTTT.

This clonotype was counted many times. CDR3 nucleotides: TGCGCCAGCAGCCAAGAGGCCGGGGTGACCACCGGGGAGCTGTTTTTT. It codes for CASSQEAGVTTGELFF. The chain couples TRBV4-3 to TRBJ2-2; the D gene is possibly TRBD2 (5 bases). Trimming left V 0 bases short and J 4 bases short, with 12 bases between. The CDR3 is 16 residues long. Germline V gene sequence: CDR1 LGHNA, CDR2 YSLEER.

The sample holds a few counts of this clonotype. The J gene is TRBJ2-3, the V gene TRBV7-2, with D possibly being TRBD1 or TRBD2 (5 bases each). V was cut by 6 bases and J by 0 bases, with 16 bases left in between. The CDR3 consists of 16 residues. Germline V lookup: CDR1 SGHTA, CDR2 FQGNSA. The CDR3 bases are TGTGCCAGCAGGCGGCCCGGGACCCCGAGCACAGATACGCAGTATTTT. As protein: CASRRPGTPSTDTQYF. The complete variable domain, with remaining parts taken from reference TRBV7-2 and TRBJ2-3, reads GAGVSQSPSNKVTEKGKDVELRCDPISGHTALYWYRQSLGQGLEFLIYFQGNSAPDKSGLPSDRFSAERTGGSVSTLTIQRTQQEDSAVYLCASRRPGTPSTDTQYFGPGTRLTVL.

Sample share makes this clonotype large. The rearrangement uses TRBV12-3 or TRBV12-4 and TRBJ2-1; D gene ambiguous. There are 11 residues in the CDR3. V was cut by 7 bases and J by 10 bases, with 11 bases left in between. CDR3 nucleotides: TGTGCCAGCACCCTGGTCGGCGAGCAGTTCTTC. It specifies CASTLVGEQFF.

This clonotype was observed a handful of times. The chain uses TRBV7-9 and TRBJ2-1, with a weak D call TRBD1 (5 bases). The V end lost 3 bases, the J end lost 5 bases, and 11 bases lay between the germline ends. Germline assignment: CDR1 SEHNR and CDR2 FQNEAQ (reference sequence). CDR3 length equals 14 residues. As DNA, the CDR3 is TGTGCCAGCAGCTTCCGTGGGGCCCACAATGAGCAGTTCTTC. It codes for CASSFRGAHNEQFF.

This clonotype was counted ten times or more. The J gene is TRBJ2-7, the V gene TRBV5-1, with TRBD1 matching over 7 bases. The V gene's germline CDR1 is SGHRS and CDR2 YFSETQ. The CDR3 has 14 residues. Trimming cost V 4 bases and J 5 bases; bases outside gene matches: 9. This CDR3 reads CASSPSTGYNEQYF. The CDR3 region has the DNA TGCGCCAGCAGCCCCTCGACAGGGTACAACGAGCAGTACTTC. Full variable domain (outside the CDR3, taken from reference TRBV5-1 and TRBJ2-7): KAGVTQTPRYLIKTRGQQVTLSCSPISGHRSVSWYQQTPGQGLQFLFEYFSETQRNKGNFPGRFSGRQFSNSRSEMNVSTLELGDSALYLCASSPSTGYNEQYFGPGTRLTVT.

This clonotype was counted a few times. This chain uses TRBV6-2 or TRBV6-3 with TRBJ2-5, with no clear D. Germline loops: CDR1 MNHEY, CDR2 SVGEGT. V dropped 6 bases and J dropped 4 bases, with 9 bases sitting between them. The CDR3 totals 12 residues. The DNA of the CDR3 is TGTGCCAGCAGCCCCGGCTTAGAGACCCAGTACTTC. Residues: CASSPGLETQYF.

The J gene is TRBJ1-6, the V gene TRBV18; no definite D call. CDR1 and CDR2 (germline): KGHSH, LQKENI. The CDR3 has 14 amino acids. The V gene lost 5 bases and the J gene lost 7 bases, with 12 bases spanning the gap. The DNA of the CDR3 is TGTGCCAGCTCAGAAGGACCGACCAATTCACCCCTCCACTTT. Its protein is CASSEGPTNSPLHF.

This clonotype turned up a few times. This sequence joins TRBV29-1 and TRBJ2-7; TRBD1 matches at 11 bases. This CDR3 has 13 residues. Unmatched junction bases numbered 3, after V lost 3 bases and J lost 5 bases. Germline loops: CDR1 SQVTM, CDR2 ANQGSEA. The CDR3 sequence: CSVEDRGQNEQYF. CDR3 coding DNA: TGCAGCGTTGAGGACAGGGGGCAGAACGAGCAGTACTTC.

CDR3 bases: TGTGCCAGCAGCCAGGTAGCGGGGGAGCAGTTCTTC. Its translation: CASSQVAGEQFF. The chain recombines TRBV6-1 with TRBJ2-1; the match to TRBD2 covers 8 bases. Germline loops: CDR1 MNHNS, CDR2 SASEGT. This CDR3 region has 12 residues. Trimming took 6 bases from V and 10 from J; bases not matched to a gene: 5.

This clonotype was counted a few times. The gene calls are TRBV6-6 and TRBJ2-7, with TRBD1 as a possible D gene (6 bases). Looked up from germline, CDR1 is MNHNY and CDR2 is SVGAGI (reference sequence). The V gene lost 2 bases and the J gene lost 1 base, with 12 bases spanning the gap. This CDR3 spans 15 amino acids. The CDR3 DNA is TGTGCCAGCAGTTACGACAGGAGTTGGTCCTACGAGCAGTACTTC. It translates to CASSYDRSWSYEQYF.

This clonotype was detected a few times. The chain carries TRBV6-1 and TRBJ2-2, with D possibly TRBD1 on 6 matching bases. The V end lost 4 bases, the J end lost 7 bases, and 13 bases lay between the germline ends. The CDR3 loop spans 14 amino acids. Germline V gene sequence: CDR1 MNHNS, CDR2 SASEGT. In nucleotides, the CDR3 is TGTGCCAGCAGTGTACCACAGGGTCACGGGGAGCTGTTTTTT. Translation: CASSVPQGHGELFF.

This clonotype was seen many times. The CDR3 coding sequence is TGTGCCAGCAGCCAAGATAGGGGCCGGATAGCAGGTGGTGGCTACACCTTC. This sequence encodes CASSQDRGRIAGGGYTF. The V gene is TRBV14, the J gene TRBJ1-2; weak D call: TRBD1 (5 bases). There are 17 residues in the CDR3. Germline values: CDR1 SGHDN, CDR2 FVKESK. The V end lost 0 bases, the J end lost 7 bases, and 21 bases lay between the germline ends. Full variable domain (rest looked up from reference TRBV14 and TRBJ1-2): EAGVTQFPSHSVIEKGQTVTLRCDPISGHDNLYWYRRVMGKEIKFLLHFVKESKQDESGMPNNRFLAERTGGTYSTLKVQPAELEDSGVYFCASSQDRGRIAGGGYTFGSGTRLTVV.

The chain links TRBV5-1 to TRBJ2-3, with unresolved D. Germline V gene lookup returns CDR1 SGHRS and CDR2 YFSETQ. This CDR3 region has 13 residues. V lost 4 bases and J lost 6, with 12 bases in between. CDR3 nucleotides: TGCGCCAGCAGCCTGGGGTTTGCGGATACGCAGTATTTT. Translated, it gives CASSLGFADTQYF. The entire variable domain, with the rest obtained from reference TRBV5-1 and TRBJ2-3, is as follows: KAGVTQTPRYLIKTRGQQVTLSCSPISGHRSVSWYQQTPGQGLQFLFEYFSETQRNKGNFPGRFSGRQFSNSRSEMNVSTLELGDSALYLCASSLGFADTQYFGPGTRLTVL.

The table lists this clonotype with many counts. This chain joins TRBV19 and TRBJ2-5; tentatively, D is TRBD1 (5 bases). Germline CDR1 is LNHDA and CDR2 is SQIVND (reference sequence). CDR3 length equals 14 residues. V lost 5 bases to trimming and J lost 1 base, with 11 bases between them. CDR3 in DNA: TGTGCCAGTAGTCGACAGCTGGGCCAAGAGACCCAGTACTTC. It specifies CASSRQLGQETQYF.

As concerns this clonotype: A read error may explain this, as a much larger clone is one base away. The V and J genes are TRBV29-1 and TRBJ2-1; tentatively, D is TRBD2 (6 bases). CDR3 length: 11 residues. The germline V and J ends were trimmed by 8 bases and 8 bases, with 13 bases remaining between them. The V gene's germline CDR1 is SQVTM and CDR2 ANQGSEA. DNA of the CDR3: TGCAGCACCCGGCGGGGCGATGAGCAGTTCTTC. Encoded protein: CSTRRGDEQFF.

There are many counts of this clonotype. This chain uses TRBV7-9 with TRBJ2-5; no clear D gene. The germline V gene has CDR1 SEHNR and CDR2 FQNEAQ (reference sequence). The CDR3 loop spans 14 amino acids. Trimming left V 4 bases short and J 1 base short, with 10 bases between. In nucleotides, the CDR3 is TGTGCCAGCAGCTCACTGCGGATCCAAGAGACCCAGTACTTC. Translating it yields CASSSLRIQETQYF.

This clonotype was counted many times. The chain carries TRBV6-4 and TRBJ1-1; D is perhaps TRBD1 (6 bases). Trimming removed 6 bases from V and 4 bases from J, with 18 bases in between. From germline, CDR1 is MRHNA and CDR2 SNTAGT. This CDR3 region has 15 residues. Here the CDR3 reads CASRQQGVGSTEAFF. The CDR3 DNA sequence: TGTGCCAGCAGACAACAGGGTGTGGGATCCACTGAAGCTTTCTTT.

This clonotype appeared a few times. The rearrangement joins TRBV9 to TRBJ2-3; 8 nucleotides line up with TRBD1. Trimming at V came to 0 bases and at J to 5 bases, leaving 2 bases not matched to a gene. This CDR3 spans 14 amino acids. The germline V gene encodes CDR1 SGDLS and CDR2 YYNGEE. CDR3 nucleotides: TGTGCCAGCAGCGTAGGGACAGGGATAGATACGCAGTATTTT. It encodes CASSVGTGIDTQYF.